The 22 T cell receptor beta chains below all came from one sample that was sequenced in a study of blood T cells in healthy people across ages. A second PCR of roughly 7 to 11 cycles used a sample-barcoded 5' primer and a J-beta primer mix. TCRdb fed the 5' RACE reads into MiXCR, producing one record per CDR3 protein. The profile shows roughly 1.5 million distinct CDR3 sequences, about 42% of them singletons. The sample comprised blood. The receptors originated from a woman under 30 in good health.

The V gene is TRBV14, the J gene TRBJ2-5, with D hard to call. The CDR3 is 14 amino acids. Trimming removed 3 bases from V and 1 base from J, with 9 bases in between. CDR1 is SGHDN, CDR2 FVKESK, per germline. CDR3 in amino acids: CASSQSSLQETQYF. The CDR3 nucleotides read TGTGCCAGCAGCCAGTCGTCTCTCCAAGAGACCCAGTACTTC.

V is TRBV6-2 or TRBV6-3 and J is TRBJ2-7; D may be TRBD2 (5 bases). The V end lost 8 bases, the J end lost 3 bases, and 11 bases lay between the germline ends. Germline-derived CDR1 and CDR2 are MNHEY and SVGEGT. CDR3 length: 12 amino acids. CDR3: CASGLEGYEQYF. As DNA, the CDR3 is TGTGCCAGCGGGCTTGAGGGCTACGAGCAGTACTTC.

The chain employs TRBV7-2 and TRBJ2-3, with D possibly TRBD2 on 5 matching bases. Germline CDR1 and CDR2: SGHTA and FQGNSA. The CDR3 covers 14 residues. V lost 3 bases to trimming and J lost 6 bases, with 13 bases between them. CDR3 nucleotides: TGTGCCAGCAGCTTTGGGCTAGCATTCGATACGCAGTATTTT. This sequence encodes CASSFGLAFDTQYF.

The J gene is TRBJ2-1, the V gene TRBV3-1, with TRBD2 matching over 9 bases. V shed 1 base and J 5 bases; nucleotides not matched to a gene: 9. The CDR3 is made up of 17 amino acids. Germline V gene data show CDR1 as LGHDT and CDR2 as YNNKEL (reference sequence). Here the CDR3 reads CASSQVWVAGAHNEQFF. CDR3 nucleotides: TGTGCCAGCAGCCAAGTATGGGTAGCGGGGGCACACAATGAGCAGTTCTTC.

The chain combines TRBV28 with TRBJ1-1; the D gene is possibly TRBD1 (6 bases). The germline V gene encodes CDR1 MDHEN and CDR2 SYDVKM. Trimming cost V 6 bases and J 11 bases, with 19 bases left between them. This CDR3 contains 13 residues. As DNA, the CDR3 is TGTGCCAGCAGCTTGGGGGGGCCGACGAGGGCTTTCTTT. This codes for CASSLGGPTRAFF.

V gene TRBV3-1 combines with J gene TRBJ2-1; 10 bases align to TRBD1. V shed 5 bases, J shed 3 bases, and the junction held 13 bases outside the gene matches. The CDR3 totals 18 residues. Germline CDR1 and CDR2: LGHDT and YNNKEL (reference sequence). CDR3 in amino acids: CASSCPGQGLPGYNEQFF. The CDR3 DNA is TGTGCCAGCAGCTGCCCGGGACAGGGGCTCCCGGGCTACAATGAGCAGTTCTTC.

In this sample, this clonotype turned up a few times. The rearrangement joins TRBV29-1 to TRBJ2-1, with unresolved D. The CDR3 totals 11 residues. Germline CDR1 SQVTM, CDR2 ANQGSEA. Trimming removed 7 bases from V and 5 bases from J, with 9 bases in between. CDR3 sequence (DNA): TGCAGCGGTGGCAGACACAATGAGCAGTTCTTC. It translates to CSGGRHNEQFF.

The genes are TRBV12-3 or TRBV12-4 and TRBJ1-2; TRBD1 matches at 8 bases. CDR3 size: 14 residues. Germline trimming cut 6 bases from V and 4 bases from J; bases unmatched to any gene: 7. The DNA for the CDR3 is TGTGCCAGCAGGGGGACAGGACCTTCCTATGGCTACACCTTC. Its translation is CASRGTGPSYGYTF.

V usage is TRBV11-2 and J usage is TRBJ2-5, with D possibly called TRBD1 or TRBD2 (7 bases each). The CDR3 has 15 residues. V was cut by 1 base and J by 11 bases, with 20 bases left in between. Germline loops: CDR1 SGHAT, CDR2 FQNNGV. The CDR3 sequence is CASSLAQGGWNEQYF. DNA for the CDR3: TGTGCCAGCAGCTTAGCGCAGGGGGGGTGGAATGAGCAGTACTTC.

The chain couples TRBV7-3 to TRBJ2-3, with 10 bases fitting TRBD2. Germline CDR1 SGHTA, CDR2 FQGTGA. J gave up 0 bases and V 7 bases, and 4 bases lay outside the gene matches. CDR3 length: 15 amino acids. CDR3 DNA sequence: TGTGCCAGCACCACGACTAGCGGGAGCACAGATACGCAGTATTTT. Encoded protein: CASTTTSGSTDTQYF.

The V gene is TRBV5-1, the J gene TRBJ2-1, with TRBD2 identical over 9 bases. This CDR3 is 15 amino acids long. With V trimmed by 4 bases and J by 7 bases, 9 bases remained unmatched. Germline V gives CDR1 SGHRS, CDR2 YFSETQ. The chain's CDR3 is CASSPSSGARNEQFF. The CDR3 DNA sequence: TGCGCCAGCAGCCCGTCTAGCGGGGCGAGAAATGAGCAGTTCTTC.

This clonotype occurred a few times. The chain carries TRBV25-1 and TRBJ1-6, with unresolved D. Per the germline V gene, CDR1 is MGHDK and CDR2 is SYGVNS. CDR3 length: 14 residues. V lost 1 base and J 6 bases, leaving 7 bases between the germline ends. The CDR3 DNA follows: TGTGCCAGCAGTGAATCAGACTTTAATTCACCCCTCCACTTT. It codes for CASSESDFNSPLHF.

A few counts support this clonotype. The rearrangement joins TRBV24-1 to TRBJ2-5, with D possibly being TRBD2 (6 bases). Between the trimmed V and J ends, which lost 5 bases and 4 bases, there was a span of 13 bases. The CDR3 covers 14 residues. Germline V gene sequence: CDR1 KGHDR, CDR2 SFDVKD. CDR3: CATSATGETETQYF. The DNA for the CDR3 is TGTGCCACCAGTGCTACGGGAGAGACAGAGACCCAGTACTTC.

This clonotype was recorded a few times. The junction departs from germline at one end; a sequencing error may be responsible. The chain combines TRBV6-5 with TRBJ2-1; maybe TRBD2 (6 bases). The CDR3 is 17 residues long. The germline V gene encodes CDR1 MNHEY and CDR2 SVGAGI. CDR3 residues: CASSPLGSGVSYNERFF. The CDR3 coding sequence is TGTGCCAGCAGCCCCTTGGGGTCGGGGGTATCCTACAATGAGCGGTTCTTC.

This chain links TRBV7-9 with TRBJ2-7; no definite D call. The germline CDR1 and CDR2 sequences are SEHNR and FQNEAQ (reference sequence). The CDR3 sequence is 15 residues long. V gave up 1 base and J gave up 5 bases, with 15 bases separating them. CDR3 amino acids: CASSLGTSGSHEQYF. In DNA, the CDR3 is TGTGCCAGCAGCTTAGGGACCTCCGGGTCCCACGAGCAGTACTTC. The full variable domain, with the rest looked up from reference TRBV7-9 and TRBJ2-7, is DTGVSQNPRHKITKRGQNVTFRCDPISEHNRLYWYRQTLGQGPEFLTYFQNEAQLEKSRLLSDRFSAERPKGSFSTLEIQRTEQGDSAMYLCASSLGTSGSHEQYFGPGTRLTVT.

The V call is TRBV24-1, the J call TRBJ2-3, with D tentatively TRBD2 (6 bases). The CDR3 covers 15 residues. The germline gives CDR1 KGHDR, CDR2 SFDVKD. Trimming took off 9 bases at V and 6 bases at J, with 21 bases between the two ends. This chain's CDR3 is CATRSGTAPEDTQYF. CDR3 in DNA: TGTGCCACCCGCTCCGGGACTGCGCCCGAGGATACGCAGTATTTT.

The gene calls are TRBV29-1 and TRBJ2-5; D is perhaps TRBD1 or TRBD2 (5 bases each). Trimming cost V 3 bases and J 2 bases, with 10 bases left between them. This CDR3 has 13 amino acids. CDR1 and CDR2 (germline): SQVTM, ANQGSEA. CDR3 nucleotides: TGCAGCGTTGATAGGAGGACACAAGAGACCCAGTACTTC. As protein: CSVDRRTQETQYF.

The chain employs TRBV11-2 and TRBJ2-1; 8 nucleotides agree with TRBD2. This CDR3 comprises 15 residues. The germline V gene encodes CDR1 SGHAT and CDR2 FQNNGV. With V trimmed by 1 base and J by 6 bases, 5 bases remained unmatched. The CDR3 nucleotides read TGTGCCAGCAGCTTAGCCTGGACTAGCATCAATGAGCAGTTCTTC. Translating it yields CASSLAWTSINEQFF.

This clonotype was seen just once. This chain joins TRBV7-2 and TRBJ1-2; D perhaps matches TRBD1 (6 bases). Germline CDR1 reads SGHTA; CDR2 reads FQGNSA. The V end was cut by 3 bases, the J end by 7 bases, with 18 bases between. This CDR3 contains 15 residues. As DNA, the CDR3 is TGTGCCAGCAGCTTGATACAGACAGGTTCCTCTGGCTACACCTTC. Translated: CASSLIQTGSSGYTF.

This clonotype was seen a handful of times. V and J are TRBV11-2 and TRBJ2-1; 7 bases are a match to TRBD2. The ends lost 0 bases at V and 3 bases at J; junction bases unmatched: 5. Germline V lookup: CDR1 SGHAT, CDR2 FQNNGV. This CDR3 contains 16 residues. CDR3 nucleotide sequence: TGTGCCAGCAGCTTAGATCGGGGGAGGGGCTACAATGAGCAGTTCTTC. It is translated as CASSLDRGRGYNEQFF.

V and J are TRBV20-1 and TRBJ2-1; D ambiguous. The J call is in doubt because the DNA end fits TRBJ2-7 better. There are 17 residues in the CDR3. Germline assignment: CDR1 DFQATT and CDR2 SNEGSKA (reference sequence). This CDR3 reads CSARSYTMPHSYNEQYF. CDR3 coding DNA: TGCAGTGCTAGATCCTATACTATGCCCCACTCCTACAATGAGCAGTACTTC.

This clonotype came up many times. The rearrangement links TRBV12-3 or TRBV12-4 to TRBJ1-2; TRBD1 agrees at 9 bases. The CDR3 contains 13 residues. After removal of 6 bases from V and 4 bases from J, the junction contained 3 bases not matched to a gene. CDR3 sequence (DNA): TGTGCCAGCAGCCGGACAGGGGTCTATGGCTACACCTTC. It codes for CASSRTGVYGYTF.